Below are 8 T cell receptor beta chains sequenced from a single sample in a study of technical replicates of blood from several donors. Here immunoSEQ multiplex PCR was the method, and the copy in TCRdb shows in-frame clones only, minus some. The data hold around 76,000 clones, with about nine tenths observed a single time. The sequenced sample consisted of T cells isolated from PBMCs. These receptors all come from a human donor in good health.

The chain is built from TRBV19 and TRBJ1-2; no clear D. Germline CDR1 and CDR2: LNHDA and SQIVND (reference sequence). Trimming took 3 bases from V and 9 from J, leaving 14 bases between them. CDR3 size: 13 residues. Here the CDR3 reads CASSIRRSGSYTF. The CDR3, as DNA: TGTGCCAGTAGTATTCGACGAAGCGGGAGCTACACCTTC.

The chain employs TRBV5-1 and TRBJ2-1; no firm D call. This CDR3 has 12 amino acids. The germline V gene encodes CDR1 SGHRS and CDR2 YFSETQ. Trimming pared 0 bases from V and 12 bases from J, leaving 10 bases between. The CDR3 nucleotides read TGCGCCAGCAGCTTGGAGCTCCCCACGCAGTTCTTC. Its protein product is CASSLELPTQFF.

The chain couples TRBV6-4 to TRBJ2-1; 8 positions match TRBD1. This CDR3 comprises 17 residues. With V trimmed by 2 bases and J by 6 bases, 12 bases remained unmatched. The germline CDR1 and CDR2 sequences are MRHNA and SNTAGT. The CDR3 nucleotides are TGTGCCAGCAGTGACCGTCCGGACAGGGTGCATTTCAATGAGCAGTTCTTC. It codes for CASSDRPDRVHFNEQFF.

The chain combines TRBV2 with TRBJ1-2; D is unresolved. The V gene lost 1 base and the J gene lost 0 bases, with 9 bases spanning the gap. This CDR3 spans 15 amino acids. CDR1 is SNHLY, CDR2 FYNNEI, per germline. CDR3 sequence: CASSEGVLSNYGYTF. The CDR3 region has the DNA TGTGCCAGCAGTGAAGGCGTCCTTTCTAACTATGGCTACACCTTC.

A few counts support this clone. V is TRBV6-5 and J is TRBJ1-1; 7 nucleotides line up with TRBD1. The CDR3 is made up of 13 amino acids. V gave up 4 bases and J gave up 5 bases; unmatched junction bases: 4. CDR1 MNHEY and CDR2 SVGAGI come from the germline V gene. CDR3 protein: CASSSDRMTEAFF. The CDR3 DNA sequence: TGTGCCAGCAGTTCGGACAGGATGACTGAAGCTTTCTTT.

The chain combines TRBV19 with TRBJ2-2; the match to TRBD2 covers 9 bases. Germline V CDR1 and CDR2: LNHDA, SQIVND (reference sequence). The J segment lost 4 bases and the V segment lost 11 bases, leaving 14 bases of the junction unmatched. The CDR3 consists of 16 residues. CDR3 loop: CAVQRGAYVGTGELFF. In DNA, the CDR3 is TGTGCCGTCCAGCGGGGGGCATACGTCGGCACCGGGGAGCTGTTTTTT.

V and J are TRBV13 and TRBJ1-1; possibly TRBD1 for D (5 bases). The length of the CDR3 is 15 residues. Germline-derived CDR1 and CDR2 are PRHDT and FYEKMQ (reference sequence). V shed 8 bases and J shed 1 base, with 17 bases lying between them. The CDR3 spells CASSLARGKNTEAFF. In DNA, the CDR3 is TGTGCCAGCTCCTTAGCTAGGGGAAAGAACACTGAAGCTTTCTTT.

This clone was counted only a few times. This chain uses TRBV6-5 with TRBJ1-1, with 8 bases fitting TRBD1. The CDR3 runs 13 residues. The germline gives CDR1 MNHEY, CDR2 SVGAGI. V lost 10 bases and J lost 4; bases outside the gene matches: 8. CDR3 DNA sequence: TGTGCCATCCAGGGGGCAGGGGGCACTGAAGCTTTCTTT. Its protein is CAIQGAGGTEAFF.